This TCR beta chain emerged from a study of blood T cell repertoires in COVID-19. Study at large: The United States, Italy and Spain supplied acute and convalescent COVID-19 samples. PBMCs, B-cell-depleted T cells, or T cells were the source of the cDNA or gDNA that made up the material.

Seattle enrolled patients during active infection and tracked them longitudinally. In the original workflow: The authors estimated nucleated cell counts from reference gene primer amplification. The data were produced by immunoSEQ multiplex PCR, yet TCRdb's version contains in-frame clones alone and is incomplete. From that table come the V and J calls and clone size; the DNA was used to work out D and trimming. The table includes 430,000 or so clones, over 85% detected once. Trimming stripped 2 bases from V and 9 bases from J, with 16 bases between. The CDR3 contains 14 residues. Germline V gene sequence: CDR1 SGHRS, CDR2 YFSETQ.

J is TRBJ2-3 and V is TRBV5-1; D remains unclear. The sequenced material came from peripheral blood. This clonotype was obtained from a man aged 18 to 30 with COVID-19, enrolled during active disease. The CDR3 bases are TGCGCCAGCAGCTTAAGACTCCCTCGGGTCACGCAGTATTTT. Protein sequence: CASSLRLPRVTQYF.